The present T cell receptor beta chain was sequenced within a study of blood T cell repertoires in COVID-19. About the study: The United States, Italy and Spain supplied acute and convalescent COVID-19 samples.

Study members were between about 18 and 100 years old and lived in some 22 US regions. Cohorts were determined from participant-reported clinical history. Clones were read by immunoSEQ multiplex PCR, and TCRdb kept only the in-frame ones, dropping some. The sample contains 400,000 to 450,000 clones, less than 95% of which appear only once. The V end lost 5 bases, the J end lost 5 bases, and 9 bases lay between the germline ends. Looked up from germline, CDR1 is GTSNPN and CDR2 is SVGIG (reference sequence). This CDR3 has 11 residues. The chain carries TRBV30 and TRBJ1-2; perhaps TRBD1 as D (5 bases). The sample taken for sequencing was PBMCs or T cells enriched from blood (not recorded which). This receptor was obtained from a man aged 18 to 30 who had recovered from COVID-19. CDR3 nucleotides: TGTGCCTGGGGAGGGGCTTATGGCTACACCTTC. Its protein product is CAWGGAYGYTF. Variable domain in full (rest from reference TRBV30 and TRBJ1-2): SQTIHQWPATLVQPVGSPLSLECTVEGTSNPNLYWYRQAAGRGLQLLFYSVGIGQISSEVPQNLSASRPQDRQFILSSKKLLLSDSGFYLCAWGGAYGYTFGSGTRLTVV.